This TCR beta chain was captured in a study of cytomegalovirus exposure and HLA in healthy donors. For the study at large: Early on, a data release was issued that held approximately 78 million unique TCRs from HLA-typed donors.

PCR employed 60 Vbeta and 13 Jbeta primers. Measured with immunoSEQ multiplex PCR; TCRdb has only the in-frame clones, and not every one. This sample has 200,000 or so clones, with roughly four fifths found just once. What was sequenced was PBMCs. This sequence originates from a boy younger than 10 in good health and CMV-seronegative.

The DNA of the CDR3 is TGTGCCAGCAGCCCCTGGACAGGGGGCGGGGAGACCCAGTACTTC. This translates into CASSPWTGGGETQYF. V is TRBV7-9 and J is TRBJ2-5, with 11 bases aligning to TRBD1. The V and J ends lost 5 bases and 5 bases, in that order; junction bases with no gene match: 7. Germline values: CDR1 SEHNR, CDR2 FQNEAQ (reference sequence). CDR3 size: 15 residues. The full variable domain, rest sourced from reference TRBV7-9 and TRBJ2-5, is DTGVSQNPRHKITKRGQNVTFRCDPISEHNRLYWYRQTLGQGPEFLTYFQNEAQLEKSRLLSDRFSAERPKGSFSTLEIQRTEQGDSAMYLCASSPWTGGGETQYFGPGTRLLVL.